This passage covers 28 T cell receptor beta chains from one sample sequenced in a study of shared clonotypes between healthy human individuals. Selected positively for CCR7 and CD45RO-negative, naive CD8 cells excluded terminally differentiated effector memory CD45RA+ cells. Profiled with immunoSEQ multiplex PCR; TCRdb holds only in-frame clones, not every one. The sample holds about 2 million clones; approximately 95% are singletons and the top ten take about 1.1%. The sample comprised naive CD8+ T cells sorted from blood. The receptors derive from a young man in good health.

This rearrangement joins TRBV7-9 to TRBJ2-7, with D perhaps matching TRBD2 (7 bases). Per germline, CDR1 SEHNR and CDR2 FQNEAQ (reference sequence). The CDR3 is 15 amino acids. V was cut by 2 bases and J by 5 bases, with 16 bases left in between. The CDR3 region is CASSLRGGRYHEQYF. The CDR3 DNA follows: TGTGCCAGCAGCTTAAGGGGGGGCCGCTACCACGAGCAGTACTTC.

The chain combines TRBV10-2 with TRBJ2-1; TRBD2 might be the D (7 bases). The CDR3 runs to 15 residues. The V gene's germline CDR1 is WSHSY and CDR2 SAAADI. The V end lost 6 bases, the J end lost 0 bases, and 12 bases lay between the germline ends. CDR3 coding DNA: TGCGCCAGCAGCGCGGGGGCTGGCTCCTACAATGAGCAGTTCTTC. It codes for CASSAGAGSYNEQFF.

J is TRBJ2-1 and V is TRBV7-9, with D perhaps matching TRBD1 (6 bases). The CDR3 is 16 amino acids. CDR1 and CDR2 from the germline V gene are SEHNR and FQNEAQ (reference sequence). Trimming left V 6 bases short and J 3 bases short, with 18 bases between. The CDR3 nucleotides read TGTGCCAGCAGTTCCCACAGGGAAATGGACTACAATGAGCAGTTCTTC. Encoded protein: CASSSHREMDYNEQFF.

The V call is TRBV7-8, the J call TRBJ2-5; D possibly corresponds to TRBD1 (5 bases). CDR1 is SGHVS and CDR2 is FQNEAQ in the germline V gene. The CDR3 consists of 15 residues. V was clipped by 0 bases and J by 1 base, with 9 bases between them. CDR3 nucleotide sequence: TGTGCCAGCAGCTTAGCGCAAGGGGCCCAAGAGACCCAGTACTTC. It yields the protein CASSLAQGAQETQYF.

The CDR3: CASSLVTGDTGELFF. In DNA form, the CDR3 reads TGTGCCAGCAGCTTGGTAACAGGGGACACCGGGGAGCTGTTTTTT. This sequence joins TRBV5-4 and TRBJ2-2, with 7 nucleotides matching TRBD1. The CDR3 totals 15 residues. Germline-derived CDR1 and CDR2 are SGHNT and YYREEE (reference sequence). V trimming: 0 bases; J trimming: 3 bases; junction bases outside the gene matches: 2.

The genes are TRBV9 and TRBJ2-2; no reliable D call. The germline CDR1 and CDR2 sequences are SGDLS and YYNGEE. V lost 3 bases, J lost 8 bases, and 5 bases lay in between. This CDR3 region has 11 residues. Written as DNA, the CDR3 is TGTGCCAGCAGCGCCGAGGGGGAGCTGTTTTTT. Translation gives CASSAEGELFF. The whole variable domain, filled in from reference TRBV9 and TRBJ2-2, reads DSGVTQTPKHLITATGQRVTLRCSPRSGDLSVYWYQQSLDQGLQFLIQYYNGEERAKGNILERFSAQQFPDLHSELNLSSLELGDSALYFCASSAEGELFFGEGSRLTVL.

The chain uses TRBV30 and TRBJ1-4; TRBD1 might be the D (5 bases). The V gene lost 3 bases and the J gene lost 0 bases, with 17 bases spanning the gap. There are 17 residues in the CDR3. CDR1 is GTSNPN and CDR2 is SVGIG in the germline V gene (reference sequence). The CDR3 DNA is TGTGCCTGGAGCTCAATCCGGACATCTGCAACTAATGAAAAACTGTTTTTT. This gives the protein CAWSSIRTSATNEKLFF.

The gene calls are TRBV11-3 and TRBJ2-1, with TRBD2 matching 12 bases. Germline CDR1 and CDR2: SGHNT and YENEEA. CDR3 length: 15 residues. V shed 5 bases, J shed 4 bases, and the junction held 3 bases outside the gene matches. CDR3 sequence reads: CASSHGLAGYNEQFF. The CDR3 DNA sequence: TGTGCCAGCAGCCACGGACTAGCGGGATACAATGAGCAGTTCTTC.

The chain uses TRBV7-9 and TRBJ2-1, with D perhaps TRBD2 (6 bases). This CDR3 is built from 16 residues. Per the germline V gene, CDR1 is SEHNR and CDR2 is FQNEAQ (reference sequence). V was clipped by 5 bases and J by 0 bases, with 14 bases between them. CDR3 DNA sequence: TGTGCCAGCAGCCCCATGAACGGGAGCTCCTACAATGAGCAGTTCTTC. Translated, it gives CASSPMNGSSYNEQFF. Variable domain in full (rest from reference TRBV7-9 and TRBJ2-1): DTGVSQNPRHKITKRGQNVTFRCDPISEHNRLYWYRQTLGQGPEFLTYFQNEAQLEKSRLLSDRFSAERPKGSFSTLEIQRTEQGDSAMYLCASSPMNGSSYNEQFFGPGTRLTVL.

V gene TRBV11-2 combines with J gene TRBJ2-1, with unresolved D. The CDR3 has 13 residues. The V gene's germline CDR1 is SGHAT and CDR2 FQNNGV. The germline V and J ends were trimmed by 4 bases and 4 bases, with 8 bases remaining between them. DNA of the CDR3: TGTGCCAGCAGCTCCTGGCAGTACAATGAGCAGTTCTTC. Protein sequence: CASSSWQYNEQFF.

Note on this clone: At one boundary the junction diverges from the germline segment, which might be a read error. The chain joins TRBV7-7 to TRBJ2-7, with 10 bases matching TRBD1. CDR1 is SSHAT, CDR2 FNYEAQ, per germline (reference sequence). The CDR3 spans 14 residues. This CDR3 is CASSTGQGSYEQYF. CDR3 bases: TGTGCTAGCAGCACGGGACAGGGGAGTTACGAGCAGTACTTC.

Note on this clone: Other DNA sequences from this sample encode an identical CDR3 as well. The DNA of the CDR3 is TGTGCCTGGAGTCCTGGACAGGGAGGCGGCTACACCTTC. Protein product: CAWSPGQGGGYTF. The chain uses TRBV30 and TRBJ1-2, with 8 positions matching TRBD1. Germline trimming cut 2 bases from V and 8 bases from J; bases unmatched to any gene: 7. The CDR3 covers 13 residues. The germline V gene encodes CDR1 GTSNPN and CDR2 SVGIG (reference sequence).

The J gene is TRBJ2-7, the V gene TRBV6-6; TRBD1 matches at 7 bases. The CDR3 has 14 residues. J was trimmed by 2 bases and V by 7 bases; bases with no gene match: 8. CDR1 is MNHNY, CDR2 SVGAGI, per germline (reference sequence). CDR3 amino acids: CASTSRQGAYEQYF. The CDR3 bases are TGTGCCAGCACCTCCCGGCAGGGGGCCTACGAGCAGTACTTC.

The rearrangement uses TRBV6-5 and TRBJ1-2, with a possible D match to TRBD1 (6 bases). V dropped 0 bases and J dropped 8 bases, with 13 bases sitting between them. The CDR3 runs 14 residues. Germline assignment: CDR1 MNHEY and CDR2 SVGAGI. For the CDR3, the DNA is TGTGCCAGCAGTTACTCATCGGGGGCTTACGGCTACACCTTC. Encoded protein: CASSYSSGAYGYTF.

The V gene is TRBV27, the J gene TRBJ2-7, with D possibly being TRBD2 (5 bases). In germline, CDR1 is MNHEY, CDR2 SMNVEV (reference sequence). The length of the CDR3 is 12 residues. Trimming removed 7 bases from V and 6 bases from J, with 13 bases in between. As DNA, the CDR3 is TGTGCCAGCATTAACGACTATGGCGAGCAGTACTTC. This translates into CASINDYGEQYF.

V is TRBV21-1 and J is TRBJ1-6; the table calls TRBD1, which could not be checked here. TRBV21-1 is described as a pseudogene. The CDR3 has 18 residues. The CDR3 nucleotides read TGTGCCAGCAGCAAAGGTCGACAGGGAGAGTCCTATAATTCACCCCTCCACTTT. Translating gives CASSKGRQGESYNSPLHF.

The chain joins TRBV29-1 to TRBJ2-1; TRBD2 is a possible D gene (6 bases). Trimming removed 3 bases at V and 5 bases at J, with 8 bases between. Germline assignment: CDR1 SQVTM and CDR2 ANQGSEA. The CDR3 is 12 amino acids. The CDR3 DNA sequence: TGCAGCGTTGAGGAGGGGAACAATGAGCAGTTCTTC. It codes for CSVEEGNNEQFF.

The chain uses TRBV6-1 and TRBJ2-7; 9 bases line up with TRBD1. Per the germline V gene, CDR1 is MNHNS and CDR2 is SASEGT. The CDR3 has 15 residues. After removal of 1 base from V and 3 bases from J, the junction contained 4 bases not matched to a gene. CDR3 nucleotides: TGTGCCAGCAGTGAAGAGGGGACAGGGTTCTACGAGCAGTACTTC. It specifies CASSEEGTGFYEQYF.

Note on this clone: Other DNA sequences in the sample encode the same CDR3. J is TRBJ2-7 and V is TRBV11-2; D is possibly TRBD1 or TRBD2 (5 bases each). CDR1 and CDR2 from the germline V gene are SGHAT and FQNNGV. The CDR3 covers 14 residues. Trimming left V 1 base short and J 2 bases short, with 9 bases between. In nucleotides, the CDR3 is TGTGCCAGCAGCTTAGCGGGGCTGGCCTACGAGCAGTACTTC. Translation gives CASSLAGLAYEQYF.

J is TRBJ2-2 and V is TRBV10-3, with 7 bases lining up with TRBD2. The V and J ends lost 8 bases and 4 bases, in that order; junction bases with no gene match: 16. Germline values: CDR1 ENHRY, CDR2 SYGVKD. This CDR3 is 17 amino acids long. The chain's CDR3 is CAISEGAGTAGTGELFF. The CDR3 bases are TGTGCCATCTCCGAAGGAGCGGGGACCGCCGGCACCGGGGAGCTGTTTTTT.

The chain couples TRBV10-2 to TRBJ1-2; 7 nucleotides match TRBD1. The V and J ends lost 6 bases and 3 bases, in that order; junction bases with no gene match: 16. The CDR3 length is 17 residues. Germline loops: CDR1 WSHSY, CDR2 SAAADI. CDR3 protein: CASRDPGPRGEDYGYTF. The CDR3 DNA reads TGCGCCAGCAGGGACCCCGGGCCCAGGGGGGAGGACTATGGCTACACCTTC.

The chain couples TRBV4-1 to TRBJ2-1; D is perhaps TRBD1 or TRBD2 (5 bases each). V lost 3 bases to trimming and J lost 6 bases, with 15 bases between them. CDR3 length: 15 amino acids. Per germline, CDR1 MGHRA and CDR2 YSYEKL. The CDR3 bases are TGCGCCAGCAGCCACGGGGCAGACCAACCCAATGAGCAGTTCTTC. Translating gives CASSHGADQPNEQFF.

The chain joins TRBV27 to TRBJ2-7, with 12 positions matching TRBD2. V shed 3 bases and J 7 bases; nucleotides not matched to a gene: 10. Germline values: CDR1 MNHEY, CDR2 SMNVEV (reference sequence). This CDR3 contains 16 residues. The CDR3 is CASSLLAGGPAEEQYF. CDR3 coding DNA: TGTGCCAGCAGTTTGCTAGCGGGAGGGCCTGCGGAAGAGCAGTACTTC.

This clone was seen a single time. The chain combines TRBV2 with TRBJ2-7; tentative D call: TRBD2 (6 bases). The germline CDR1 and CDR2 sequences are SNHLY and FYNNEI. The CDR3 is 14 amino acids. V was pared by 4 bases and J by 0 bases, with 10 bases between. This CDR3 reads CASSGAGSSYEQYF. CDR3 DNA: TGTGCCAGCAGTGGCGCGGGGAGCTCCTACGAGCAGTACTTC.

The chain couples TRBV29-1 to TRBJ2-3; 8 bases fit TRBD1. Germline lookup yields CDR1 SQVTM and CDR2 ANQGSEA. There are 15 residues in the CDR3. The ends lost 7 bases at V and 5 bases at J; junction bases unmatched: 14. DNA for the CDR3: TGCAGCGCTTACTCAACAGGGGGTAGGGGAGATACGCAGTATTTT. It codes for CSAYSTGGRGDTQYF.

This clone was seen a single time. The chain combines TRBV6-5 with TRBJ2-2; D is unclear. V dropped 2 bases and J dropped 6 bases, with 16 bases sitting between them. CDR1 and CDR2 from the germline V gene are MNHEY and SVGAGI. This CDR3 has 16 residues. The DNA of the CDR3 is TGTGCCAGCAGTTACAGGTCAAGGGCCACGGCCGGGGAGCTGTTTTTT. Protein product: CASSYRSRATAGELFF.

The chain links TRBV11-2 to TRBJ2-7; TRBD1 is a possible D gene (6 bases). Germline CDR1 SGHAT, CDR2 FQNNGV. CDR3 length: 14 amino acids. V lost 3 bases and J 4 bases, leaving 13 bases between the germline ends. The CDR3 DNA reads as TGTGCCAGCAGCTTCGCAGGGGTGAGTTACGAGCAGTACTTC. It translates to CASSFAGVSYEQYF.

V usage is TRBV6-6 and J usage is TRBJ1-2; tentative D call: TRBD1 (5 bases). Germline loops: CDR1 MNHNY, CDR2 SVGAGI (reference sequence). Trimming shortened V by 0 bases and J by 8 bases, and 7 bases separated the two germline ends. The CDR3 is 12 residues long. CDR3 nucleotide sequence: TGTGCCAGCAGTTACTCTGAGGGGGGCTACACCTTC. Translation: CASSYSEGGYTF.